The following is a T cell receptor beta chain sequence with its context. The table lists this clonotype with a few counts. Its antigen is still unknown. Qualities for individual bases were not recorded, and no much larger clone is one base off. This sample stems from a study of spatial heterogeneity in lung cancer (dated by TCRdb to about 2019). With respect to the entire study: Beta-chain transcripts were consistently detected in greater numbers than alpha-chain transcripts, which likely reflects a higher abundance of beta-chain transcripts. In the raw uncorrected reads, each unique combination of TCR and UMI appeared on average more than ten times. In non-small cell lung cancer, the study quantitatively compared TCR alpha and beta repertoires across several tumor regions, matched nontumor lung, and blood. Nonsynonymous mutation counts, determined by whole-exome sequencing of tumor tissue, were related to features of the TCR repertoire. At surgery, both alpha and beta chains were TCR-sequenced in 220 tumor regions, approximately 64 matched nontumor lung samples and 56 PBMC samples. Broader findings and caveats from the paper: Ubiquitous expanded tumor TCRs were detected in blood more often at tumor resection than at routine follow-up. Additional single-cell paired TCR alpha and beta sequencing was considered necessary to confirm, at a functional level, the hypothesis that regional TCRs recognize regional mutations.

The sample's time point label, decoded: sample taken at primary tumor resection. Without any cell sorting, TCR sequencing was performed on whole RNA extracted either from tumor and nontumor lung tissue or from cryopreserved PBMC samples. The donors were 60 to 80 patients from the lung TRACERx cohort who had early-stage, untreated non-small cell lung cancer. Only patients for whom sufficient RNA was available from at least two tumor regions were selected for TCR sequencing. V and J lose 5 bases and 1 base, and a span of 11 bases separates them. The CDR3 spans 14 residues, from the cysteine through the phenylalanine. The DNA shown is the 42-base CDR3, in frame from base 1. Via the germline V gene, CDR1 is MGHRA and CDR2 YSYEKL. Library construction relied on 5' RACE. These reads were obtained on a NextSeq 500. The TCR library protocol attached a unique molecular identifier to each TCR cDNA molecule to allow correction of PCR and sequencing errors. On the study's bioinformatics: TCR identification, UMI-based error correction and CDR3 extraction were performed with Decombinator tools. TCRs above a frequency of 2 per 1,000, corresponding to the top 1% of the tumor frequency distribution, were defined as expanded. Renyi diversity was calculated using the R vegan package after each repertoire was subsampled 100 times to 5,000 TCRs. To build CDR3 similarity networks, amino acid triplet string-kernel similarity was used, and CDR3s were connected when their pairwise similarity was above 0.82. TCRdb reprocessing: public reads trimmed at Q25 with fastp, clones called with MiXCR, in-frame beta chains kept. Here each entry gathers all rows of one CDR3 protein and keeps the most common genes and DNA. The V and J calls here are based on TCRdb, not the publication. For this sample the table gives some 70,000 distinct CDR3 sequences, of which about 14% were detected only once. Over 5.5% of the sample rests with the top ten.

Specimen: PBMCs, collected at surgery. The chain was built from TRBV4-1 and TRBJ1-1; a weak D assignment points to TRBD1 (6 bases agree). The receptor comes from a male donor with early-stage non-small cell lung cancer. The CDR3 here reads CASSYPQGNTEAFF. The base sequence is TGCGCCAGCAGCTACCCACAGGGGAACACTGAAGCTTTCTTT.